This TCR beta chain was sequenced during a study of T cell responses to AZD1222 COVID-19 vaccine (dated by TCRdb to about 2021). Regarding the research as a whole: TCR sequencing covered 230 or so trial participants: 200 to 220 given two doses of AZD1222 and 26 given two doses of MenACWY control vaccine. Trial participants were enrolled by age into 18-55, 56-69 and 70-plus year subgroups, with 148, 28 and 57 TCR-sequenced participants respectively.

Regarding this clone: Its antigen target is currently unknown. The sample holds no much larger clone one base away, and base qualities are not on file.

General findings and caveats noted by the study authors: The 56-69-year group was small, and its depth increase did not reach significance, likely because of low power. Because no samples from the day 14 peak response were available, repertoires could be characterized only after the peak T cell response. Nearly half of unique spike-specific TCRs reportedly recognized epitopes outside regions mutated in the B.1.351 and B.1.1.7 variants. CD4 TCRs associated with the vaccine covered the entire spike protein, and the dominant responses were in regions 160-218 and 743-854. Conclusions about previously exposed vaccinees were limited because only 5 or 6 AZD1222 recipients were SARS-CoV-2 seropositive at baseline. Spike-specific TCR breadth and depth rose significantly after two AZD1222 doses compared with day 0 and with MenACWY recipients. Most participants were white British and females outnumbered males, and the authors suggested that clonal diversity may have been underestimated.

Per the publication, the time point label means: baseline before first vaccination. Sample treatment or condition, as interpreted from the label and publication: meningococcal conjugate vaccine given as trial control. The vaccinee samples were drawn from two UK trials, COV001 and COV002, one of which was a single-blind randomized controlled phase 2/3 trial testing AZD1222 (ChAdOx1 nCoV-19) in healthy adults. For TCRbeta chain sequencing, PBMC samples from trial participants were taken at day 0 and at day 28 after the second dose. The CDR3 regions of human TCRbeta chains were analyzed by immunosequencing. The paper's processing steps were these. TCRs in the repertoires were matched against a reference library of SARS-CoV-2-specific TCRs that had been generated with the MIRA antigen-specificity platform. Breadth was defined as the fraction of unique TCRs that were SARS-CoV-2-associated, and depth was defined as the fraction of total T cells that were SARS-CoV-2-associated. Using the MIRA data, each spike-specific TCR was mapped to the spike region that the TCR reacts to and placed in a CD4 or CD8 class. Log10-transformed breadth and depth values were compared by one-way ANOVA with Sidak's multiple comparisons tests. TCRdb carries this immuneACCESS record with in-frame sequences only. Its versions omit some clonotypes, under half of them owing to an unresolved V gene in the studies checked, with the rest unexplained. That table gives V, J and clone size, and the DNA gave D and trimming. Across this sample there are some 120,000 clones, with roughly 91% seen only once. Clones ranked in the top ten supply roughly 11% of the sample.

The germline V gene specifies SGHTS as CDR1 and YDEGEE as CDR2. Germline trimming: 4 bases from V, 0 bases from J; junction bases outside gene matches: 12. Counted from cysteine to phenylalanine, this CDR3 has 18 amino acids. Here the CDR3 DNA is all that survives: 54 bases in frame from base 1. Specimen: peripheral blood, collected on day 0 of MenACWY control vaccination. Recombination joined TRBV5-8 with TRBJ2-7; 11 junctional bases match TRBD2. This clonotype was obtained from an adult in good health. The sequence in DNA is TGTGCCAGCAGCCATCGAACTAGCGGGGGCATAAGCTCCTACGAGCAGTACTTC. It specifies CASSHRTSGGISSYEQYF.